This entry lists 30 T cell receptor beta chains sequenced from one sample in a study of CD8+CD57+ T cells in acquired aplastic anemia. TCR beta VDJ and CDR3 profiles were obtained from a genomic DNA template. One entry per CDR3 protein results from TCRdb running MiXCR on the reads. The table includes about 42,000 distinct CDR3 sequences, approximately 71% detected once. The source material was sorted CD4+, CD8+, or CD8+CD57+ T cells (not recorded which) from PBMCs. Receptors were obtained from a human donor in good health, serving as a control.

In the case of this clonotype: A read error may account for a junction end that differs from germline. The CDR3 sequence is CASSVTYRGNEQHF. The CDR3 DNA reads TGTGCCAGCAGCGTGACCTACAGGGGGAACGAGCAGCACTTC. The chain joins TRBV9 to TRBJ2-7; 8 bases agree with TRBD1. Germline V gene lookup returns CDR1 SGDLS and CDR2 YYNGEE. The CDR3 length is 14 residues.

This clonotype appeared many times. This chain links TRBV4-3 with TRBJ2-7; D is perhaps TRBD1 (5 bases). CDR1 is LGHNA and CDR2 is YSLEER in the germline V gene. The CDR3 sequence is 17 residues long. Deletions cut 0 bases from V and 0 bases from J, with 15 bases between. CDR3 sequence reads: CASSQDVVGRASYEQYF. CDR3 coding DNA: TGCGCCAGCAGCCAAGATGTTGTCGGCAGGGCCTCCTACGAGCAGTACTTC.

This clonotype was seen many times. The rearrangement links TRBV3-1 to TRBJ1-5; 8 bases align to TRBD1. V shed 1 base and J 5 bases; nucleotides not matched to a gene: 10. This CDR3 spans 17 amino acids. Per the germline V gene, CDR1 is LGHDT and CDR2 is YNNKEL (reference sequence). The CDR3: CASSQAQTGVEDQPQHF. In DNA, the CDR3 is TGTGCCAGCAGCCAAGCTCAGACAGGGGTTGAGGATCAGCCCCAGCATTTT.

This clonotype came up a few times. One end of the junction varies from germline; a read error may be responsible. The chain has TRBV2 and TRBJ2-3, with TRBD2 matching over 10 bases. The CDR3 consists of 17 residues. Germline V gene data show CDR1 as SNHLY and CDR2 as FYNNEI. CDR3 amino acids: CARSAPLAGDFTDTQYF. The CDR3 DNA is TGTGCCAGAAGTGCCCCTCTAGCGGGGGACTTCACAGATACGCAGTATTTT.

V is TRBV9 and J is TRBJ2-2; unclear D gene. Germline loops: CDR1 SGDLS, CDR2 YYNGEE. This CDR3 is 15 amino acids long. The ends were cut back, 2 bases at V and 2 bases at J, with 10 bases in the middle. Written as DNA, the CDR3 is TGTGCCAGCAGCGTGGCCTACCTTAACACCGGGGAGCTGTTTTTT. It codes for CASSVAYLNTGELFF.

The J gene is TRBJ1-2, the V gene TRBV10-1, with D perhaps matching TRBD1 (5 bases). Germline CDR1 is WNHNN and CDR2 is SYGVQD (reference sequence). V lost 6 bases to trimming and J lost 3 bases, with 17 bases between them. The CDR3 has 15 residues. CDR3 in DNA: TGCGCCAGCAGAGGTATACGGGACGGACACTATGGCTACACCTTC. Residues: CASRGIRDGHYGYTF.

This clonotype came up once. This chain uses TRBV11-2 with TRBJ1-1, with D unresolved. Between the trimmed V and J ends, which lost 5 bases and 5 bases, there was a span of 12 bases. CDR3 length: 13 amino acids. Germline V lookup: CDR1 SGHAT, CDR2 FQNNGV. This CDR3 reads CASSPHMGTEAFF. The CDR3 DNA follows: TGTGCCAGCAGCCCCCACATGGGAACTGAAGCTTTCTTT. Full variable domain (outside the CDR3, taken from reference TRBV11-2 and TRBJ1-1): EAGVAQSPRYKIIEKRQSVAFWCNPISGHATLYWYQQILGQGPKLLIQFQNNGVVDDSQLPKDRFSAERLKGVDSTLKIQPAKLEDSAVYLCASSPHMGTEAFFGQGTRLTVV.

This clonotype was detected many times. The chain uses TRBV14 and TRBJ1-1, with D unresolved. Germline V gives CDR1 SGHDN, CDR2 FVKESK. V shed 0 bases and J shed 0 bases, with 5 bases lying between them. The CDR3 is made up of 14 amino acids. CDR3 sequence (DNA): TGTGCCAGCAGCCAAGACACGCTGAACACTGAAGCTTTCTTT. The encoded protein is CASSQDTLNTEAFF.

The chain combines TRBV7-2 with TRBJ2-7, with no clear D. Germline V lookup: CDR1 SGHTA, CDR2 FQGNSA. The CDR3 totals 14 residues. Trimming left V 3 bases short and J 5 bases short, with 14 bases between. CDR3 loop: CASSLGSLRDEQYF. In DNA form, the CDR3 reads TGTGCCAGCAGCTTGGGGTCGCTAAGAGACGAGCAGTACTTC.

The V and J genes are TRBV2 and TRBJ2-7; 10 nucleotides line up with TRBD1. Per germline, CDR1 SNHLY and CDR2 FYNNEI. With V trimmed by 5 bases and J by 7 bases, 5 bases remained unmatched. The CDR3 sequence is 13 residues long. The CDR3 loop is CASSSGQGGEQYF. The CDR3 DNA is TGTGCCAGCAGTTCCGGACAGGGGGGAGAGCAGTACTTC.

This clonotype was recorded many times. The rearrangement uses TRBV5-6 and TRBJ2-2; D remains ambiguous. The CDR3 spans 12 residues. Trimming shortened V by 4 bases and J by 4 bases, and 5 bases separated the two germline ends. Germline-derived CDR1 and CDR2 are SGHDT and YYEEEE. CDR3 residues: CASSPGTGELFF. The DNA for the CDR3 is TGTGCCAGCAGCCCGGGCACCGGGGAGCTGTTTTTT.

For this clonotype: Germline is not matched at one junction end, which may reflect a read error. This chain connects TRBV6-5 to TRBJ1-2; D is ambiguous. Per the germline V gene, CDR1 is MNHEY and CDR2 is SVGAGI. The CDR3 covers 13 residues. CDR3 DNA: TGTGCCAGCGGTTACGAGGATCCCTCTGGCTACACCTTC. It specifies CASGYEDPSGYTF.

This chain connects TRBV11-3 to TRBJ2-5, with D tentatively TRBD1 (5 bases). Germline V gene lookup returns CDR1 SGHNT and CDR2 YENEEA. Trimming left V 1 base short and J 4 bases short, with 10 bases between. CDR3 length: 14 residues. The DNA of the CDR3 is TGTGCCAGCAGCTTAGCCCCCAGGGTAGAGACCCAGTACTTC. Protein: CASSLAPRVETQYF.

The chain recombines TRBV7-9 with TRBJ1-1; TRBD1 aligns across 9 bases. Germline V CDR1 and CDR2: SEHNR, FQNEAQ (reference sequence). V shed 5 bases, J shed 0 bases, and the junction held 1 base outside the gene matches. The CDR3 has 14 amino acids. Here the CDR3 DNA reads TGTGCCAGCAGCCGGACAGGGGTGAACACTGAAGCTTTCTTT. The encoded protein is CASSRTGVNTEAFF.

The chain is built from TRBV12-3 or TRBV12-4 and TRBJ2-7; 10 bases map to TRBD1. With V trimmed by 5 bases and J by 4 bases, 11 bases remained unmatched. CDR3 size: 16 residues. For the CDR3, the DNA is TGTGCCAGCAGTGGCTGGACAGGGGGGATTGATTACGAGCAGTACTTC. Residues: CASSGWTGGIDYEQYF.

The chain uses TRBV19 and TRBJ1-6; a weak D match, TRBD1 (5 bases). CDR3 length equals 14 residues. Germline assignment: CDR1 LNHDA and CDR2 SQIVND (reference sequence). V was shortened by 7 bases and J by 9 bases, with 16 bases between the two germline ends. As DNA, the CDR3 is TGTGCCAGTACCCCTGGGGCGGAAAGTTCACCCCTCCACTTT. This translates into CASTPGAESSPLHF.

The chain links TRBV9 to TRBJ2-7; D call uncertain. CDR3 length: 11 amino acids. V shed 4 bases and J shed 6 bases, with 8 bases lying between them. Germline CDR1 and CDR2: SGDLS and YYNGEE. This CDR3 is CASSLDGEQYF. In nucleotides, the CDR3 is TGTGCCAGCAGCCTAGACGGCGAGCAGTACTTC.

The chain is built from TRBV20-1 and TRBJ2-7; TRBD2 aligns across 13 bases. The germline V gene encodes CDR1 DFQATT and CDR2 SNEGSKA (reference sequence). V dropped 6 bases and J dropped 5; count of bases not matched to a gene: 4. The CDR3 spans 13 residues. CDR3 sequence: CSALLAGGHEQYF. The DNA of the CDR3 is TGCAGTGCCCTACTAGCGGGGGGGCACGAGCAGTACTTC.

The chain combines TRBV7-2 with TRBJ2-2; D is undetermined. This CDR3 contains 12 residues. Per the germline V gene, CDR1 is SGHTA and CDR2 is FQGNSA. V was cut by 3 bases and J by 6 bases, with 5 bases left in between. The CDR3 nucleotides are TGTGCCAGCAGCTTTACCGCCGGGGAGCTGTTTTTT. Translating it yields CASSFTAGELFF.

The table lists this clonotype with many counts. One end of the junction does not line up with germline, which may come from a read error. The chain links TRBV12-3 or TRBV12-4 to TRBJ2-1; a possible D gene is TRBD1 (6 bases). This CDR3 is 14 amino acids long. This CDR3 is CARSSLQGPNEQFF. In DNA form, the CDR3 reads TGTGCCCGCAGTTCACTCCAGGGGCCCAATGAGCAGTTCTTC.

The rearrangement uses TRBV29-1 and TRBJ2-2, with D possibly being TRBD1 (6 bases). Germline CDR1 reads SQVTM; CDR2 reads ANQGSEA. The CDR3 consists of 14 residues. Trimming stripped 1 base from V and 4 bases from J, with 10 bases between. The CDR3 here is CSVEAGATTGELFF. As DNA, the CDR3 is TGCAGCGTTGAAGCAGGGGCGACCACCGGGGAGCTGTTTTTT.

This sequence joins TRBV19 and TRBJ2-7; perhaps TRBD1 as D (6 bases). With 4 bases removed from V and 3 bases from J, the gap between germline ends came to 13 bases. CDR1 is LNHDA and CDR2 is SQIVND in the germline V gene (reference sequence). The CDR3 has 14 residues. CDR3 residues: CASSKQGSFYEQYF. Here the CDR3 DNA reads TGTGCCAGTAGTAAACAGGGATCTTTCTACGAGCAGTACTTC.

V gene TRBV7-8 combines with J gene TRBJ2-7; D possibly corresponds to TRBD1 (5 bases). The germline CDR1 and CDR2 sequences are SGHVS and FQNEAQ. The CDR3 is 14 residues long. Trimming removed 1 base from V and 2 bases from J, with 9 bases in between. CDR3 residues: CASSLDRFAYEQYF. CDR3 DNA sequence: TGTGCCAGCAGCTTAGACAGGTTCGCCTACGAGCAGTACTTC.

This chain connects TRBV19 to TRBJ1-2; D call uncertain. The length of the CDR3 is 15 residues. Trimming stripped 1 base from V and 4 bases from J, with 13 bases between. Germline-derived CDR1 and CDR2 are LNHDA and SQIVND (reference sequence). The CDR3 here is CASSIGRGRTYGYTF. As DNA, the CDR3 is TGTGCCAGTAGTATAGGGCGAGGACGGACCTATGGCTACACCTTC.

This clonotype appeared many times. The V and J genes are TRBV7-8 and TRBJ1-1; possibly TRBD1 for D (6 bases). The CDR3 loop spans 16 amino acids. V dropped 5 bases and J dropped 3 bases, with 19 bases sitting between them. Germline loops: CDR1 SGHVS, CDR2 FQNEAQ. CDR3 sequence (DNA): TGTGCCAGCAGCAACCGAGGGGGATGGTTGGACACTGAAGCTTTCTTT. As protein: CASSNRGGWLDTEAFF.

The J gene is TRBJ2-5, the V gene TRBV9; possibly TRBD2 for D (5 bases). Trimming shortened V by 0 bases and J by 2 bases, and 14 bases separated the two germline ends. The CDR3 extends over 16 amino acids. Germline CDR1 reads SGDLS; CDR2 reads YYNGEE. The CDR3 loop is CASSVDSEGLQETQYF. CDR3 bases: TGTGCCAGCAGCGTAGACAGCGAGGGCCTACAAGAGACCCAGTACTTC.

This clonotype was seen at least ten times. The V and J genes are TRBV30 and TRBJ1-1; D is undetermined. Germline CDR1 GTSNPN, CDR2 SVGIG (reference sequence). The CDR3 extends over 13 amino acids. Trimming stripped 0 bases from V and 4 bases from J, with 9 bases between. DNA of the CDR3: TGTGCCTGGAGTGTAACCCTGGCCACTGAAGCTTTCTTT. It specifies CAWSVTLATEAFF.

This clonotype was seen at least ten times. This chain joins TRBV20-1 and TRBJ1-5; D unclear. The CDR3 is 16 residues long. The V gene's germline CDR1 is DFQATT and CDR2 SNEGSKA (reference sequence). V was trimmed by 3 bases and J by 0 bases, leaving 15 bases between them. CDR3 sequence (DNA): TGCAGTGCTAGGACCCCGGGAGTATATAGCAATCAGCCCCAGCATTTT. Translating gives CSARTPGVYSNQPQHF.

CDR3 loop: CASTGTGVSYEQYF. For the CDR3, the DNA is TGTGCCAGTACCGGGACAGGGGTCTCCTACGAGCAGTACTTC. V usage is TRBV19 and J usage is TRBJ2-7, with 10 bases aligning to TRBD1. This CDR3 contains 14 residues. Germline V lookup: CDR1 LNHDA, CDR2 SQIVND (reference sequence). Germline trimming cut 7 bases from V and 0 bases from J; bases unmatched to any gene: 3.

Many counts were recorded for this clonotype. The chain joins TRBV4-3 to TRBJ1-4, with D unclear. CDR3 length equals 17 residues. Trimming cost V 0 bases and J 8 bases, with 19 bases left between them. CDR1 is LGHNA, CDR2 YSLEER, per germline. CDR3 amino acids: CASSQDIESELGEKLFF. CDR3 bases: TGCGCCAGCAGCCAAGATATAGAATCAGAGCTTGGAGAAAAACTGTTTTTT.